This T cell receptor (beta chain) emerged from a study of shared T cell receptors in the human thymus. CDR3 size: 18 residues. Germline CDR1 and CDR2: SGHRS and YFSETQ. The V end was cut by 0 bases, the J end by 0 bases, with 16 bases between. This clone was counted between two and nine times. The assay was immunoSEQ multiplex PCR, and TCRdb's table has in-frame clones only and misses some. This table holds roughly 710,000 clones, 80% to 90% found once. Another study also made use of these data, one on human thymus T cells. That paper notes: Serving as donors were healthy Finnish infants, each of whom was having open corrective surgery for congenital heart defects. Resected material from corrective heart surgery provided the thymus tissue analysed. Apparent skewing of V and J gene usage characterized both thymic and blood repertoires. Related research found strongly overlapping thymic repertoires in unrelated individuals.

The rearrangement uses TRBV5-1 and TRBJ1-3; D is unclear. The source is a girl in the first two years of life with a congenital heart defect. Material for sequencing was thymocytes. CDR3 sequence (DNA): TGCGCCAGCAGCTTGGAACAGTATCCCGGAGGCTCTGGAAACACCATATATTTT. Protein sequence: CASSLEQYPGGSGNTIYF.